The rows below give T cell receptor beta chains drawn from one sample of a study of technical replicates of blood from a handful of donors. Here immunoSEQ multiplex PCR was the method, and the copy in TCRdb shows in-frame clones only, minus some. The data hold more than 90,000 clones, with around 95% observed a single time. The sequenced sample consisted of T cells isolated from PBMCs. These TCRs come from a human donor in good health. Both conserved end residues are part of each CDR3. A D gene is named only where the DNA matches it firmly. Clone size is shown for a subset of rows, as once, few, many or a class of expanded clone.

d_gene	j_gene	v_gene	abundance	CDR3nt	CDR3aa
NA	TRBJ2-1	TRBV5-5	NA	TGTGCCAGCAGCTTGGCTAGGGGGGGGCTCAATGAGCAGTTCTTC	CASSLARGGLNEQFF
TRBD2	TRBJ2-1	TRBV6-5	NA	TGTGCCAGCAGTTTAGGACTAGCGGGAGGTGAGCAGTTCTTC	CASSLGLAGGEQFF
NA	TRBJ2-1	TRBV19	NA	TGTGCCAGTAGCCCGCCAGGCACCTACAATGAGCAGTTCTTC	CASSPPGTYNEQFF
TRBD2	TRBJ2-1	TRBV7-6	NA	TGTGCCAGCAGCTTGGGGGCAGCGGGGGGGTCGGATGAGCAGTTCTTC	CASSLGAAGGSDEQFF
NA	TRBJ2-1	TRBV27	NA	TGTGCCAGCAGAGGGGAAGCGGGCTCCTACAATGAGCAGTTCTTC	CASRGEAGSYNEQFF
NA	TRBJ2-1	TRBV28	NA	TGTGCCAGCCTTAGGACAGACCTAAACAATGAGCAGTTCTTC	CASLRTDLNNEQFF
NA	TRBJ2-4	TRBV7-2	NA	TGTGCCAGCAGCTTAATAGCGGCCGAAAACATTCAGTACTTC	CASSLIAAENIQYF
NA	TRBJ1-1	TRBV5-5	NA	TGTGCCAGCAGCCCCGGGTCTTACACTGAAGCTTTCTTT	CASSPGSYTEAFF
NA	TRBJ2-2	TRBV27	NA	TGTGCCAGCAGTTTATCGGGAGCCACCGGGGAGCTGTTTTTT	CASSLSGATGELFF
NA	TRBJ1-2	TRBV13	NA	TGTGCCAGCAGCTTAAGGGGGGGTTTTATACGTGGCTACACCTTC	CASSLRGGFIRGYTF
TRBD2	TRBJ2-5	TRBV6-4	NA	TGTGCCAGCAGTGACTCCATGGGGCATCCTAGCGGCCAAGAGACCCAGTACTTC	CASSDSMGHPSGQETQYF
TRBD1	TRBJ2-7	TRBV6-5	NA	TGTGCCAGCAGTTACGACTCACAGGGGAGCTACGAGCAGTACTTC	CASSYDSQGSYEQYF
NA	TRBJ1-4	TRBV7-9	NA	TGTGCCAGCAGACTCCAGGGCTTTAATGAAAAACTGTTTTTT	CASRLQGFNEKLFF
NA	TRBJ1-2	TRBV11-1	NA	TGTGCCAGCAGCTCCCTATGGGCCAACTCAAGTTCAGCTAACTATGGCTACACCTTC	CASSSLWANSSSANYGYTF
NA	TRBJ2-7	TRBV4-1	NA	TGCGCCAGCAGCGGTAACGCAGGGGCGTACGAGCAGTACTTC	CASSGNAGAYEQYF
TRBD2	TRBJ2-3	TRBV6-5	NA	TGTGCCAGCAGGCGCGCGGGGGGGCCGGCAGATACGCAGTATTTT	CASRRAGGPADTQYF
NA	TRBJ2-7	TRBV6-5	NA	TGTGCCAGCAGTTACACAGGAGACTACGAGCAGTACTTC	CASSYTGDYEQYF
TRBD1	TRBJ1-1	TRBV28	few	TGTGCCAGCACCCCAGGACAGGGGCCCACTGAAGCTTTCTTT	CASTPGQGPTEAFF
TRBD2	TRBJ2-1	TRBV7-2	NA	TGTGCCAGCAGGCGGAAGGGACTACAGTACAATGAGCAGTTCTTC	CASRRKGLQYNEQFF
NA	TRBJ2-5	TRBV11-3	NA	TGTGCCAGCAGCTTATTCGTAGAGACCCAGTACTTC	CASSLFVETQYF
NA	TRBJ2-3	TRBV11-2	NA	TGTGCCAGCCGCGATTGGGGGGGCCACCCCCCTCGGCGGTATTTT	CASRDWGGHPPRRYF
TRBD1	TRBJ2-1	TRBV29-1	NA	TGCAGCGTCGCACAGGGGAACTACAATGAGCAGTTCTTC	CSVAQGNYNEQFF
NA	TRBJ1-1	TRBV6-1	NA	TGTGCCAGCAGTGAAGGAAGGACAGTTGAAGCTTTCTTT	CASSEGRTVEAFF
TRBD1	TRBJ1-1	TRBV28	NA	TGTGCCAGCAGTTCTTCCGGGACAGGGCCTGAAGCTTTCTTT	CASSSSGTGPEAFF
NA	TRBJ1-1	TRBV7-3	NA	TGTGCCAGCAGCTTTAGGAGGAACACTGAAGCTTTCTTT	CASSFRRNTEAFF
NA	TRBJ1-2	TRBV4-1	NA	TGCGCCAGCAGCCAAGATAACACGAAACACTATGGCTACACCTTC	CASSQDNTKHYGYTF
NA	TRBJ1-2	TRBV4-1	NA	TGCGCCAGCAGCCAATCGAGGGATGGCTACACCTTC	CASSQSRDGYTF
NA	TRBJ1-1	TRBV11-2	NA	TGTGCCAGCAGCTTTAACGGTCTCTCGTCTTTCTTT	CASSFNGLSSFF
NA	TRBJ1-3	TRBV19	NA	TGTGCCAGTAGTATTGCCCGGACAGCCTCTGGAAACACCATATATTTT	CASSIARTASGNTIYF
NA	TRBJ1-2	TRBV7-3	NA	TGTGCCAGCAGCTCCGGGTATGGCTACACCTTC	CASSSGYGYTF
NA	TRBJ2-3	TRBV12-1	NA	TGTGCCAGCAGCTCTAGCGGGGGGCCAGATACGCAGTATTTT	CASSSSGGPDTQYF
TRBD1	TRBJ1-1	TRBV19	NA	TGTGCCAGTACCCTAACCGGGACAGATGAAGCTTTCTTT	CASTLTGTDEAFF
TRBD1	TRBJ1-6	TRBV6-5	NA	TGTGCCAGCAGTTCACAGGGGGCGAATTCACCCCTCCACTTT	CASSSQGANSPLHF
NA	TRBJ2-4	TRBV5-1	NA	TGCGCCAGCAGCCCGGGGGTTGAGTCCAAAAACATTCAGTACTTC	CASSPGVESKNIQYF
NA	TRBJ1-1	TRBV4-1	NA	TGCGCCAGCAGCCAAGGGCCCATTACTGAAGCTTTCTTT	CASSQGPITEAFF
NA	TRBJ2-5	TRBV4-2	NA	TGTGCCAGCAGCCAAGATCCGGAGGCGGCGCAAGAGACCCAGTACTTC	CASSQDPEAAQETQYF
TRBD1	TRBJ1-2	TRBV30	NA	TGTGCCTGGATCCCATGGCTCCCAGGGACAGGCTATGGCTACACCTTC	CAWIPWLPGTGYGYTF
NA	TRBJ1-2	TRBV7-8	NA	TGTGCCAGCAGCTTAGAACCGGGGTATGGCTACACCTTC	CASSLEPGYGYTF
NA	TRBJ1-5	TRBV7-3	NA	TGTGCCAGCAGCTTGACATCGGATCAGCCCCAGCATTTT	CASSLTSDQPQHF
TRBD2	TRBJ2-3	TRBV15	NA	TGTGCCACCAGCTCAGGACTAGCGGGACGCACAGATACGCAGTATTTT	CATSSGLAGRTDTQYF
NA	TRBJ1-4	TRBV28	NA	TGTGCCAGCAGTTTAAGGGGGATCGCGGAACTGTTTTTT	CASSLRGIAELFF
NA	TRBJ1-2	TRBV30	NA	TGTGCCTATACTACCGGGACATACCGTAACACCTTC	CAYTTGTYRNTF
NA	TRBJ2-1	TRBV28	once	TGTGCCAGCAGTTTACGGCGGGACCCGTACAATGAGCAGTTCTTC	CASSLRRDPYNEQFF
NA	TRBJ1-2	TRBV13	NA	TGTGCCAGCAGCTTAGGTACAGGGAAGTATGGCTACACCTTC	CASSLGTGKYGYTF
NA	TRBJ2-1	TRBV29-1	NA	TGCAGCGCAATGGAGGGTAATGAGCAGTTCTTC	CSAMEGNEQFF
TRBD2	TRBJ2-2	TRBV5-4	NA	TGTGCCAGCAGCCCAGGGACTAGCGGGGGTCAAGGGACCGGGGAGCTGTTTTTT	CASSPGTSGGQGTGELFF
TRBD1	TRBJ1-2	TRBV9	NA	TGTGCCAGCAGCGGAAGGGGACAGCCTAACTATGGCTACACCTTC	CASSGRGQPNYGYTF
NA	TRBJ2-3	TRBV25-1	NA	TGTGCCAGCAGTGAACCAGGGCGCACAGATACGCAGTATTTT	CASSEPGRTDTQYF
NA	TRBJ2-3	TRBV2	NA	TGTGCCAGCAGTGTATTAGCAGGGCGGGGAAATACGCAGTATTTT	CASSVLAGRGNTQYF
NA	TRBJ2-1	TRBV6-6	NA	TGTGCCAGTCTCAGGGGTGGGGGAGGGTCTTACAATGAGCAGTTCTTC	CASLRGGGGSYNEQFF
NA	TRBJ1-1	TRBV4-1	once	TGCGCCAGCAGCCCCCAATTAGCGATTTACACTGAAGCTTTCTTT	CASSPQLAIYTEAFF